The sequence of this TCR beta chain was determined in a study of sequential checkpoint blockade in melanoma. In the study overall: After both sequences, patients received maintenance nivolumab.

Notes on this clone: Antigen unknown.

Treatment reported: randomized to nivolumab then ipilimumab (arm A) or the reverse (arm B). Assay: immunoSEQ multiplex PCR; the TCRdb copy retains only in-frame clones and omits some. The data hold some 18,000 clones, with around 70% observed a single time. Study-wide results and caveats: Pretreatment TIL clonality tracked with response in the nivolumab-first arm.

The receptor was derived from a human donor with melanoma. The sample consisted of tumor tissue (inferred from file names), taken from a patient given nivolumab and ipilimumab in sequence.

The CDR3 reads CASSQGDQGGHEQYF. The CDR3 DNA follows: TGCGCCAGCAGCCAAGGGGACCAGGGTGGCCACGAGCAGTACTTC. The chain links TRBV5-1 to TRBJ2-7; either TRBD1 or TRBD2 may fit D (5 bases each). Trimming left V 4 bases short and J 5 bases short, with 19 bases between. The CDR3 consists of 15 residues. The germline V gene has CDR1 SGHRS and CDR2 YFSETQ.